Below, one T cell receptor beta chain is given with its context. It lacks a known antigen. There are no base qualities to consult, and no much larger clone falls within one base. The donors were healthy, HIV-negative adults who had no recently reported acute infections or vaccinations. All donors were Caucasian adults living in Nashville, Tennessee, USA. CD4+ T cells were enriched through magnetic negative selection, after which naive cells were positively selected on CD45RA and the remaining negative fraction served as the memory subset. Blood was collected by leukapheresis, and PBMCs were isolated by Ficoll-Histopaque density gradient centrifugation and then cryopreserved in liquid nitrogen vapor phase. Analytical flow cytometry was used to check the purity and quantity of every magnetically sorted T cell population. From each sorted fraction, genomic DNA was isolated and quantified by UV absorbance on a Nanodrop 2000c.

This entry belongs to a study of shared clonotypes between healthy human individuals (dated by TCRdb to about 2020). In terms of the full investigation: A couple of women and three men aged 18 to 49 years were included in the cohort. For each donor, CD4 naive and CD4 memory were each run on three plates, CD8 naive on two plates, and CD8 memory on one plate. Blood TCR repertoires of four to six healthy adults were deeply sequenced to estimate repertoire size and the extent of clonotype sharing between individuals. Libraries were prepared and TCR repertoires were sequenced by different laboratories using diverse techniques, in order to increase sequencing depth and limit assay-specific biases. Leukapheresis yielded between about 0.85 and 10 billion PBMCs per donor.

Study-wide conclusions, independent of this receptor: Even with the large sequencing depth, rarefaction of the sorted-subset datasets indicated that sequencing was incomplete. The genetic and exposure-history diversity represented was limited by the small number of donors. Sharing across a handful of donors was observed for about 5% of naive CD4, over 3% of naive CD8, 2% to 2.5% of memory CD4, and roughly 0.43% of memory CD8 clonotypes. Sampling was limited to blood, and TCR repertoires in tissue likely differ from TCR repertoires in blood. Naive subsets generally had larger estimated clonotype richness than memory subsets did. Pairwise subsampling indicated that sequencing depth was expected to affect the degree of clonotype sharing among donors. Compared with non-shared clonotypes, the clonotypes found in all four sorted-subset donors had higher generation probabilities.

Using the deep immunoSEQ assay, multiplex PCR amplified TCR CDR3 regions from genomic DNA. Genomic DNA extracted from each cell subset was distributed evenly over all wells of several immunoSEQ 96-well plates, and each plate served as one replicate. For sorted subsets, 150 to 250 ng genomic DNA, equal to about 30,000 T cell genomes, was loaded into each replicate PCR. Purified libraries were quantified with a Qubit 3.0 fluorometer, sized on a Bioanalyzer 2100, and re-quantified with the KAPA Library Quantification kit. Every immunoSEQ 96-well plate was sequenced on a separate single-read 150-cycle Illumina NextSeq 550 flow cell. The authors' analysis ran thus. The immunoSEQ output contained only junctional sequences without quality scores, so filtering could not match that applied to full-length reads. To assign V/J genes and CDR3, sequences were annotated using PyIR, a Python wrapper for IgBLAST v1.9, with IMGT germline references. Reads were removed for weak V/J assignments (E-value above 1e-6), missing CDR3, stop codons, out-of-frame junctions, or ambiguous translated residues. V3J clonotypes were defined by identical inferred V gene, J gene, and CDR3 amino acid sequence. The percentage overlap between two repertoires was calculated by dividing the number of shared unique clonotypes by the size of the smaller repertoire. Three approaches were used to assess repertoire richness: RTK rarefaction, the Chao1 estimator, and Recon v2.1 estimates of unobserved clonotypes. OLGA was used to compute generation probabilities for all TCRbeta clonotypes that the gDNA method yielded from a handful of donors. TCRdb took this table from immuneACCESS and kept in-frame rearrangements with V and J called. Such tables lack part of the clones; where checked against another copy, unresolved V genes explain under half of the gap, and the rest is unexplained. V, J and clone size derive from that table, while D and trimming were established from the DNA sequence. For this sample there are roughly 1.4 million clones; around 98.5% appear just once. The ten largest clones take up 0.36% of the sample.

Trimming removed 2 bases from V and 0 bases from J, leaving 11 bases between the germline ends. The germline V gene specifies MRHNA as CDR1 and SNTAGT as CDR2. CDR3 length: 16 amino acids, cysteine to phenylalanine. Kept here is only the CDR3 DNA, which spans 48 bases and is read in frame from base 1. This TCR derives from a young man in good health. The sequenced material came from naive CD4+ T cells sorted from blood. The sample's cell subset or site label, decoded: CD45RA+ positively selected. The sequence is built from TRBV6-4 and TRBJ2-1, and the D gene may be TRBD2, 6 bases matching. The nucleotide sequence reads as follows: TGTGCCAGCAGTGACAAGTTCGGGAGCTCCTACAATGAGCAGTTCTTC. Its amino acids are CASSDKFGSSYNEQFF.